This T cell receptor (beta chain) emerged from a study of blood T cell repertoires in COVID-19. As for the study in general: Sites in the United States, Italy and Spain provided acute and convalescent COVID-19 samples. From T cells, B-cell-depleted T cells, or PBMCs came the material, which was cDNA or gDNA.

The germline V gene has CDR1 LNHDA and CDR2 SQIVND (reference sequence). The CDR3 runs 14 residues. V was pared by 1 base and J by 6 bases, with 10 bases between. The repertoire was sequenced with immunoSEQ multiplex PCR; TCRdb's copy has only in-frame clones and lacks some. In the table there are about 25,000 clones, roughly 91% of which are singletons. The sequencing input was peripheral blood. J is TRBJ1-5 and V is TRBV19; maybe TRBD1 (5 bases). The receptor comes from a man between 65 and 80 years old with active COVID-19. CDR3 bases: TGTGCCAGTAGTATAGCAGGGTCTGGTCAGCCCCAGCATTTT. Translation: CASSIAGSGQPQHF.